The rows below give T cell receptor beta chains drawn from one sample of a study of T cell responses to AZD1222 COVID-19 vaccine. Sequencing used immunoSEQ multiplex PCR; TCRdb keeps in-frame clones, though not all of them. The table lists over 75,000 clones, 89% of them singletons. Sample: peripheral blood, taken on day 0 of AZD1222 vaccination. These receptors all stem from an adult in good health. CDR3s leave out the opening cysteine and the closing phenylalanine or tryptophan. D genes are given only for firm matches.

V gene: TRBV7-2; D gene: .; CDR3 protein: ASSSPLPDTQY
V gene: TRBV4-1; D gene: TRBD1; CDR3 protein: ASSQKSDRGPQPQH
V gene: TRBV7-2; D gene: .; CDR3 protein: ASSFFRGNTIY
V gene: TRBV20-1; D gene: .; CDR3 protein: SASVNTQY
V gene: TRBV4-2; D gene: .; CDR3 protein: ASSQDWGTQSVTDTQY
V gene: TRBV19; D gene: .; CDR3 protein: ASSIVERNTEAF
V gene: TRBV19; D gene: .; CDR3 protein: ASSTGLLNQPQH
V gene: TRBV6-5; D gene: TRBD2; CDR3 protein: ASRPGLAGDYEQY
V gene: TRBV10-1; D gene: TRBD1; CDR3 protein: ASSSFRQGGEQF
V gene: TRBV2; D gene: TRBD1; CDR3 protein: ASSGRTGDNQPQH
V gene: TRBV4-2; D gene: TRBD2; CDR3 protein: ASSQDFAGGPSETQY
V gene: TRBV2; D gene: .; CDR3 protein: ASSPNGGDIDEQF
V gene: TRBV19; D gene: TRBD2; CDR3 protein: ASSSIAGGNNEQF
V gene: TRBV7-9; D gene: .; CDR3 protein: ASSSPGGSTDTQY
V gene: TRBV27; D gene: .; CDR3 protein: ASSLEGNYGYT
V gene: TRBV11-2; D gene: TRBD2; CDR3 protein: ASSLDSGGYNEQF
V gene: TRBV9; D gene: .; CDR3 protein: ASSPSGSKRLYEQY
V gene: TRBV3-1/TRBV3-2; D gene: TRBD1; CDR3 protein: ASSPRGQGYRGSYNEQF
V gene: TRBV5-6; D gene: .; CDR3 protein: ASSPLSGHYGYT
V gene: TRBV18; D gene: .; CDR3 protein: ASSPSGTSTEAF
V gene: TRBV2; D gene: TRBD1; CDR3 protein: ASSKGQGIETQY
V gene: TRBV6-5; D gene: .; CDR3 protein: ASRGGVDAGELF
V gene: TRBV18; D gene: .; CDR3 protein: ASSPPGQQGYGYT
V gene: TRBV27; D gene: .; CDR3 protein: ASNKNGGSEQF
V gene: TRBV27; D gene: TRBD2; CDR3 protein: IKRGGSLNNEQF
V gene: TRBV6-5; D gene: .; CDR3 protein: ASTERQLLGYT